The T cell receptor beta chain described here comes from a study of shared clonotypes between healthy human individuals. In this sample, this clone turned up a few times. Libraries were prepared by immunoSEQ multiplex PCR; TCRdb keeps only in-frame clonotypes and omits some of them. The data hold about 110,000 clones, with more than 65% observed a single time. The ends were cut back, 5 bases at V and 4 bases at J, with 17 bases in the middle. Looked up from germline, CDR1 is SGHAT and CDR2 is FQDESV (reference sequence). The CDR3 loop spans 15 amino acids. The sample consisted of memory CD8+ T cells sorted from blood. The subset: CD45RO+ cells pooled with CCR7-negative TemRA cells. The V gene is TRBV11-1, the J gene TRBJ1-1, with a possible D match to TRBD1 (5 bases). The source is a woman aged 30 to 39 in good health. The CDR3 region is CASSPVLDSGTEAFF. Written as DNA, the CDR3 is TGTGCCAGCAGCCCCGTCCTCGACAGCGGCACTGAAGCTTTCTTT.